One and the same sample provided the 30 T cell receptor beta chains below, sequenced in a study of control samples from healthy donors and cancer patients. Clones were read by immunoSEQ multiplex PCR, and TCRdb kept only the in-frame ones, dropping some. The listing records some 190,000 clones. The sequenced sample consisted of blood. The receptors shown here come from a woman aged 25-40 years in good health.

The chain links TRBV15 to TRBJ2-4, with a possible D match to TRBD1 (5 bases). Germline values: CDR1 LNHNV, CDR2 YYDKDF (reference sequence). The germline V and J ends were trimmed by 5 bases and 5 bases, with 10 bases remaining between them. This CDR3 region has 13 residues. The CDR3 coding sequence is TGTGCCACCAGCTCGACAGTTCAAAACATTCAGTACTTC. Translating it yields CATSSTVQNIQYF.

V usage is TRBV19 and J usage is TRBJ1-6, with D possibly being TRBD1 (5 bases). The CDR3 runs 12 residues. The germline CDR1 and CDR2 sequences are LNHDA and SQIVND (reference sequence). The V gene lost 5 bases and the J gene lost 19 bases, with 18 bases spanning the gap. The CDR3 nucleotides are TGTGCCAGTAGTCAAGATGGTTGGGGGTTACACTTT. Encoded protein: CASSQDGWGLHF.

J is TRBJ1-2 and V is TRBV7-9; D is uncertain. Trimming pared 2 bases from V and 6 bases from J, leaving 13 bases between. Germline lookup yields CDR1 SEHNR and CDR2 FQNEAQ (reference sequence). The CDR3 sequence is 14 residues long. The CDR3, as DNA: TGTGCCAGCAGCTTAATAGAGGGTAGGGATGGCTACACCTTC. It codes for CASSLIEGRDGYTF.

V usage is TRBV19 and J usage is TRBJ1-5, with a tentative D call TRBD1 (5 bases). Germline CDR1 LNHDA, CDR2 SQIVND (reference sequence). Trimming pared 7 bases from V and 1 base from J, leaving 14 bases between. CDR3 length: 15 residues. DNA of the CDR3: TGTGCCAGTACCCACCCAGGGAGGAGCAATCAGCCCCAGCATTTT. As protein: CASTHPGRSNQPQHF. Full variable domain (missing parts from reference TRBV19 and TRBJ1-5): DGGITQSPKYLFRKEGQNVTLSCEQNLNHDAMYWYRQDPGQGLRLIYYSQIVNDFQKGDIAEGYSVSREKKESFPLTVTSAQKNPTAFYLCASTHPGRSNQPQHFGDGTRLSIL.

The chain has TRBV18 and TRBJ1-2; D possibly corresponds to TRBD1 (6 bases). Germline V gene data show CDR1 as KGHSH and CDR2 as LQKENI. This CDR3 comprises 15 residues. Deletions cut 0 bases from V and 3 bases from J, with 11 bases between. CDR3 sequence (DNA): TGTGCCAGCTCACCACCCGCGACAGGACACTATGGCTACACCTTC. It translates to CASSPPATGHYGYTF.

The V and J genes are TRBV7-2 and TRBJ1-2; no reliable D call. V shed 2 bases and J shed 4 bases, with 11 bases lying between them. The CDR3 runs 14 residues. Germline lookup yields CDR1 SGHTA and CDR2 FQGNSA. CDR3 protein: CASSLRTPLYGYTF. The CDR3 nucleotides are TGTGCCAGCAGCTTAAGGACTCCCCTCTATGGCTACACCTTC.

CDR3 sequence reads: CSVGDLEAFF. In DNA form, the CDR3 reads TGCAGCGTAGGGGACCTTGAAGCTTTCTTT. The V call is TRBV29-1, the J call TRBJ1-1, with a weak D call TRBD1 (5 bases). The germline V gene has CDR1 SQVTM and CDR2 ANQGSEA. This CDR3 region has 10 residues. V gave up 6 bases and J gave up 7 bases, with 9 bases separating them.

The CDR3 region has the DNA TGTGCCAGCCAAACCGATCTTTTTTATTCACCCCTCCACTTT. Encoded protein: CASQTDLFYSPLHF. The V gene is TRBV6-5, the J gene TRBJ1-6; D is uncertain. CDR3 size: 14 residues. Trimming cost V 8 bases and J 8 bases, with 16 bases left between them. The V gene's germline CDR1 is MNHEY and CDR2 SVGAGI.

This rearrangement joins TRBV6-5 to TRBJ1-1; 8 bases agree with TRBD1. Per germline, CDR1 MNHEY and CDR2 SVGAGI. With V trimmed by 4 bases and J by 3 bases, 7 bases remained unmatched. CDR3 size: 15 residues. The CDR3 spells CASSWTGRRHTEAFF. The CDR3 DNA is TGTGCCAGCAGTTGGACAGGGAGGAGGCACACTGAAGCTTTCTTT.

The chain recombines TRBV18 with TRBJ2-2, with D perhaps matching TRBD2 (6 bases). The CDR3 has 14 amino acids. CDR1 KGHSH and CDR2 LQKENI come from the germline V gene. V was cut by 2 bases and J by 6 bases, with 10 bases left in between. CDR3 sequence (DNA): TGTGCCAGCTCACCAGCACTAGCCGCCGGGGAGCTGTTTTTT. The encoded protein is CASSPALAAGELFF.

With respect to this clone: The identical CDR3 is also encoded by other nucleotide sequences in the sample. CDR3 coding DNA: TGTGCCAGCAGTGATAGGGGGAGAAGCACTGAAGCTTTCTTT. It is translated as CASSDRGRSTEAFF. The chain carries TRBV2 and TRBJ1-1; possible D gene TRBD1, 6 bases. Germline-derived CDR1 and CDR2 are SNHLY and FYNNEI. The V end lost 3 bases, the J end lost 4 bases, and 12 bases lay between the germline ends. The CDR3 contains 14 residues. The variable domain in full, with the rest retrieved from reference TRBV2 and TRBJ1-1, is EPEVTQTPSHQVTQMGQEVILRCVPISNHLYFYWYRQILGQKVEFLVSFYNNEISEKSEIFDDQFSVERPDGSNFTLKIRSTKLEDSAMYFCASSDRGRSTEAFFGQGTRLTVV.

V gene TRBV10-1 combines with J gene TRBJ1-6; D remains unclear. V shed 2 bases and J shed 10 bases, with 9 bases lying between them. The CDR3 length is 13 residues. The germline V gene encodes CDR1 WNHNN and CDR2 SYGVQD (reference sequence). The chain's CDR3 is CASSEEKRSPLHF. CDR3 coding DNA: TGCGCCAGCAGTGAGGAAAAGCGATCACCCCTCCACTTT.

The chain carries TRBV24-1 and TRBJ2-7; D not resolved. There are 12 residues in the CDR3. Germline CDR1 KGHDR, CDR2 SFDVKD. V lost 7 bases and J lost 3, with 9 bases in between. The CDR3 sequence is CATSSSGYEQYF. The CDR3 DNA reads as TGTGCCACCAGCTCCTCCGGCTACGAGCAGTACTTC.

The CDR3 here is CASSPGTDEQYF. As DNA, the CDR3 is TGTGCCAGCAGCCCCGGGACAGACGAGCAGTACTTC. The chain uses TRBV12-3 or TRBV12-4 and TRBJ2-7; 7 bases agree with TRBD1. V shed 6 bases and J 5 bases; nucleotides not matched to a gene: 4. The CDR3 extends over 12 amino acids.

The CDR3 coding sequence is TGTGCCAGTCCCCCAGAACAGGGCGTACTTTCTGAAGCTTTCTTT. It encodes CASPPEQGVLSEAFF. This rearrangement joins TRBV19 to TRBJ1-1, with D perhaps TRBD1 (6 bases). This CDR3 has 15 amino acids. Germline-derived CDR1 and CDR2 are LNHDA and SQIVND (reference sequence). V dropped 8 bases and J dropped 6 bases, with 22 bases sitting between them.

This rearrangement joins TRBV7-2 to TRBJ2-5; 7 bases agree with TRBD1. The germline CDR1 and CDR2 sequences are SGHTA and FQGNSA. Losses at the gene ends were 2 bases for V and 4 bases for J; bases not matched to a gene: 1. There are 13 residues in the CDR3. CDR3 in amino acids: CASSLRGPETQYF. CDR3 sequence (DNA): TGTGCCAGCAGCTTAAGGGGGCCAGAGACCCAGTACTTC.

The chain has TRBV29-1 and TRBJ1-5; D perhaps matches TRBD1 (6 bases). V was pared by 6 bases and J by 5 bases, with 17 bases between. Germline V lookup: CDR1 SQVTM, CDR2 ANQGSEA. The CDR3 is 14 amino acids. This CDR3 reads CSVPGGGGDQPQHF. CDR3 in DNA: TGCAGCGTCCCCGGAGGGGGGGGCGATCAGCCCCAGCATTTT.

This chain connects TRBV9 to TRBJ1-1; D is ambiguous. The CDR3 is made up of 14 amino acids. V was shortened by 0 bases and J by 1 base, with 7 bases between the two germline ends. Germline CDR1 reads SGDLS; CDR2 reads YYNGEE. CDR3 sequence (DNA): TGTGCCAGCAGCGTAGGGCAGAAGAACACTGAAGCTTTCTTT. The encoded protein is CASSVGQKNTEAFF.

CDR3 sequence (DNA): TGTGCCAGCAGTAAATCAGCGGGGGGCTCAGATACGCAGTATTTT. Translated: CASSKSAGGSDTQYF. The rearrangement uses TRBV6-5 and TRBJ2-3, with 9 bases lining up with TRBD2. Germline V lookup: CDR1 MNHEY, CDR2 SVGAGI. This CDR3 region has 15 residues. With 5 bases clipped from V and 4 bases from J, the junction kept 7 bases outside the gene matches.

The chain couples TRBV2 to TRBJ2-1, with 7 bases matching TRBD1. The CDR3 sequence is 16 residues long. In germline, CDR1 is SNHLY, CDR2 FYNNEI. The J segment lost 3 bases and the V segment lost 7 bases, leaving 12 bases of the junction unmatched. This CDR3 is CASMYHRDSGYNEQFF. CDR3 DNA sequence: TGTGCCAGCATGTACCACCGGGACAGCGGCTACAATGAGCAGTTCTTC. Full variable domain (remainder filled in from reference TRBV2 and TRBJ2-1): EPEVTQTPSHQVTQMGQEVILRCVPISNHLYFYWYRQILGQKVEFLVSFYNNEISEKSEIFDDQFSVERPDGSNFTLKIRSTKLEDSAMYFCASMYHRDSGYNEQFFGPGTRLTVL.

V is TRBV12-3 or TRBV12-4 and J is TRBJ2-7; D call uncertain. The CDR3 loop spans 12 amino acids. V lost 5 bases to trimming and J lost 12 bases, with 17 bases between them. The CDR3 nucleotides are TGTGCCAGCAGTGCCCGGGCCTCGGACCTGTACTTC. Its translation is CASSARASDLYF.

The genes are TRBV27 and TRBJ1-2; the D is unclear. CDR1 MNHEY and CDR2 SMNVEV come from the germline V gene (reference sequence). V was trimmed by 8 bases and J by 8 bases, leaving 15 bases between them. The CDR3 is 12 amino acids. CDR3 coding DNA: TGTGCCAGCGGGATGAGTGTCGGGGGCTACACCTTC. This gives the protein CASGMSVGGYTF.

The chain is built from TRBV27 and TRBJ2-7; 8 bases match TRBD1. CDR3 length: 14 amino acids. V shed 6 bases and J 3 bases; nucleotides not matched to a gene: 7. The germline V gene encodes CDR1 MNHEY and CDR2 SMNVEV (reference sequence). The CDR3 bases are TGTGCCAGCAGGATCGGGACAGGATTCTACGAGCAGTACTTC. Translating it yields CASRIGTGFYEQYF.

The chain has TRBV7-3 and TRBJ1-1, with 7 bases matching TRBD1. Germline V gene lookup returns CDR1 SGHTA and CDR2 FQGTGA. The CDR3 is 16 residues long. V lost 2 bases and J lost 4; bases outside the gene matches: 10. CDR3 coding DNA: TGTGCCAGCAGCTTAGGACAGACAGGGCTGCGCACTGAAGCTTTCTTT. Translation: CASSLGQTGLRTEAFF.

V is TRBV5-1 and J is TRBJ1-1; TRBD1 aligns across 8 bases. The CDR3 contains 14 residues. Germline CDR1 reads SGHRS; CDR2 reads YFSETQ. V shed 4 bases, J shed 4 bases, and the junction held 6 bases outside the gene matches. CDR3 region: CASSREQGGTEAFF. The CDR3 DNA follows: TGCGCCAGCAGCCGGGAACAGGGGGGCACTGAAGCTTTCTTT.

The J gene is TRBJ1-6, the V gene TRBV5-1, with D possibly TRBD1 on 6 matching bases. Per germline, CDR1 SGHRS and CDR2 YFSETQ. V was pared by 1 base and J by 4 bases, with 15 bases between. This CDR3 is 17 amino acids long. Written as DNA, the CDR3 is TGCGCCAGCAGCTTGTACTTACAGGGCTTGTATAATTCACCCCTCCACTTT. Amino acids: CASSLYLQGLYNSPLHF.

V usage is TRBV2 and J usage is TRBJ1-6, with D possibly TRBD1 on 5 matching bases. This CDR3 has 18 residues. V lost 2 bases and J lost 0, with 14 bases in between. Germline CDR1 reads SNHLY; CDR2 reads FYNNEI. The CDR3: CASSERGGFGSYNSPLHF. The DNA for the CDR3 is TGTGCCAGCAGTGAAAGGGGCGGGTTCGGCTCCTATAATTCACCCCTCCACTTT.

The chain uses TRBV7-2 and TRBJ2-3; the match to TRBD2 covers 11 bases. Trimming took 1 base from V and 5 from J; bases not matched to a gene: 2. Germline CDR1 is SGHTA and CDR2 is FQGNSA. CDR3 length: 15 amino acids. The CDR3 DNA reads as TGTGCCAGCAGCTTAGTAGCGGGGGGGGAAGATACGCAGTATTTT. It specifies CASSLVAGGEDTQYF.

Points on this clone: The same CDR3 also results from other DNA sequences found in this sample. The chain employs TRBV9 and TRBJ2-1, with 12 bases that match TRBD2. The germline V gene has CDR1 SGDLS and CDR2 YYNGEE. The trim removed 0 bases at V and 7 bases at J, leaving 5 bases unmatched. The CDR3 runs to 16 residues. CDR3 sequence reads: CASSVGLAGGLNEQFF. The DNA for the CDR3 is TGTGCCAGCAGCGTAGGTCTAGCGGGGGGGCTGAATGAGCAGTTCTTC. The whole variable domain, filled in from reference TRBV9 and TRBJ2-1, reads DSGVTQTPKHLITATGQRVTLRCSPRSGDLSVYWYQQSLDQGLQFLIQYYNGEERAKGNILERFSAQQFPDLHSELNLSSLELGDSALYFCASSVGLAGGLNEQFFGPGTRLTVL.

V and J are TRBV27 and TRBJ1-2; D is ambiguous. The V end lost 6 bases, the J end lost 6 bases, and 17 bases lay between the germline ends. From germline, CDR1 is MNHEY and CDR2 SMNVEV (reference sequence). This CDR3 has 14 amino acids. The CDR3 sequence: CASSREWGTNGYTF. The CDR3 nucleotides read TGTGCCAGCAGCCGTGAGTGGGGTACCAATGGCTACACCTTC.